The entry that follows covers one TCR beta chain sequence. Its antigen is not known. Noted time point: cycle 4 day 1 (C4D1), after 5 to 7 weeks of nivolumab. Relapse after autologous stem cell transplantation occurred in every patient, and brentuximab vedotin exposure varied. It was by magnetic negative selection that CD4+ T cells were purified from thawed PBMCs. The repertoire was sequenced with immunoSEQ multiplex PCR; TCRdb's copy has only in-frame clones and lacks some. The sample lists tens of thousands of clones, roughly 80% seen once, with about 3% in the top ten. This sample is drawn from a study of PD-1 blockade in classical Hodgkin lymphoma. Study-level results: Diversity in CD4+ TCRs, unlike that measured in CD8+ TCRs, had risen significantly by C4D1. Among the patients, those starting nivolumab under 1 year after ASCT were excluded. Prior to therapy, complete responders displayed diversity much like that of newly diagnosed patients.

This clonotype originated in a human donor with classical Hodgkin lymphoma. The source was CD4+ T cells from blood, collected before the fourth cycle of nivolumab.

DNA for the CDR3: TGTGCCAGCAACCGGGACAGGGGCTACGAGCAGTACTTC. Translating gives CASNRDRGYEQYF. This chain uses TRBV2 with TRBJ2-7; 10 nucleotides agree with TRBD1. In germline, CDR1 is SNHLY, CDR2 FYNNEI. The CDR3 consists of 13 residues. V lost 7 bases, J lost 3 bases, and 3 bases stayed unmatched.